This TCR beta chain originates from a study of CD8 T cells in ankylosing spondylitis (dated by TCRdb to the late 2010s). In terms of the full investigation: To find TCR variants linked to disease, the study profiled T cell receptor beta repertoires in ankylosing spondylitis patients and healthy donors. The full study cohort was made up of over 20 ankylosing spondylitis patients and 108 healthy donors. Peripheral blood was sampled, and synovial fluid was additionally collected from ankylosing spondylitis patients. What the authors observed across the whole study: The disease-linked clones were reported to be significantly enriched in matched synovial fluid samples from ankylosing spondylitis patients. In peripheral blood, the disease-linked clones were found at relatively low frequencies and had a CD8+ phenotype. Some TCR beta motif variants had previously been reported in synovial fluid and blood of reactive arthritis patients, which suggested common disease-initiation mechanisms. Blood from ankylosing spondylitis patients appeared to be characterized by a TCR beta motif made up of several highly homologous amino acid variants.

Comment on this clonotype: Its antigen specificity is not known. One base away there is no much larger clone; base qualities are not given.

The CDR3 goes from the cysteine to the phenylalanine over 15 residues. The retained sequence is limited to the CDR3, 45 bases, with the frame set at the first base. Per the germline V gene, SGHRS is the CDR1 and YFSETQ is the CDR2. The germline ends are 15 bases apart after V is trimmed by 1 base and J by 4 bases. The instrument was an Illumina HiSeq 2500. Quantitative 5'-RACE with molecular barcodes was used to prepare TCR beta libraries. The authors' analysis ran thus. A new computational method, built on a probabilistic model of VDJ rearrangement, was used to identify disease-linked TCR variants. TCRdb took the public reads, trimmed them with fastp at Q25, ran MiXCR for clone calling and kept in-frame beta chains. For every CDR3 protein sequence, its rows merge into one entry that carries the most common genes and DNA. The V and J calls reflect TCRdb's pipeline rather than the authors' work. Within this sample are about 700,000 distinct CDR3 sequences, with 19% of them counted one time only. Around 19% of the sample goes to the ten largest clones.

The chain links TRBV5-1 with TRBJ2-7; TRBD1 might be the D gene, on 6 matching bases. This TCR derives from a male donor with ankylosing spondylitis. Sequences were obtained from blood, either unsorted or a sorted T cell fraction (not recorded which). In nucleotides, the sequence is TGCGCCAGCAGCTTGAGGACAGTGGGAGTATACGAGCAGTACTTC. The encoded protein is CASSLRTVGVYEQYF.